The entry that follows covers one TCR beta chain sequence. Its antigen is as yet unknown. This CDR3 has 13 residues. Germline CDR1 reads SNHLY; CDR2 reads FYNNEI. With 7 bases clipped from V and 7 bases from J, the junction kept 5 bases outside the gene matches. This sample was taken from a study of cytomegalovirus exposure and HLA in healthy donors. Study findings and constraints: Presence/absence analyses treated sequencing depth as roughly uniform across donors.

With 60 Vbeta and 13 Jbeta primers, the PCR was carried out. Produced via immunoSEQ multiplex PCR; TCRdb's table is partial and in-frame only. The table has roughly 80,000 clones, more than 55% seen once. Sample: PBMCs. The V and J genes are TRBV2 and TRBJ1-5; 9 bases match TRBD1. The receptor was derived from a man aged 55 to 70 in good health and CMV-seropositive. The CDR3 DNA sequence: TGTGCCAGCACCGGGACAGGGAACCAGCCCCAGCATTTT. Protein: CASTGTGNQPQHF. The full variable domain, completed using reference TRBV2 and TRBJ1-5, is EPEVTQTPSHQVTQMGQEVILRCVPISNHLYFYWYRQILGQKVEFLVSFYNNEISEKSEIFDDQFSVERPDGSNFTLKIRSTKLEDSAMYFCASTGTGNQPQHFGDGTRLSIL.